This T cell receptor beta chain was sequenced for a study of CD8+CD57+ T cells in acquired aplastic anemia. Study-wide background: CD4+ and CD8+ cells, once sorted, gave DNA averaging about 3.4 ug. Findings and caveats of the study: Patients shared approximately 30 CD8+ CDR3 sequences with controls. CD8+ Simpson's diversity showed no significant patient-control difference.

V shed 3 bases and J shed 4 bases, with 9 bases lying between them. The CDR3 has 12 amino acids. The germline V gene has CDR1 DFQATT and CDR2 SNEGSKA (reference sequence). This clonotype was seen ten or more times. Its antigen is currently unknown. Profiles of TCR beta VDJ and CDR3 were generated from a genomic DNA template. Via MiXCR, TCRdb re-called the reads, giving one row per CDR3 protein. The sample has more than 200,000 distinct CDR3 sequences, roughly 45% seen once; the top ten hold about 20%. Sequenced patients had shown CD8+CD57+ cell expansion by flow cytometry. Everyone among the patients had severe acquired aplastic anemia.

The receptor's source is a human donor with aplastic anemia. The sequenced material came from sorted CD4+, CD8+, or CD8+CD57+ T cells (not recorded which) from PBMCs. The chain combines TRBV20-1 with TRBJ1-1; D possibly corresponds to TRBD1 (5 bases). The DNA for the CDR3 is TGCAGTGCTAGGATGGGGGTCACTGAAGCTTTCTTT. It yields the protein CSARMGVTEAFF.